The 20 T cell receptor beta chains reported below all come from one sample, sequenced in a study of shared clonotypes between healthy human individuals. Sequencing used immunoSEQ multiplex PCR; TCRdb keeps in-frame clones, though not all of them. The sample includes hundreds of thousands of clones, roughly 95% of them seen just once. In the naive CD8 group, cells lacked CD45RO and were positively selected for CCR7, so terminally differentiated effector memory CD45RA+ cells were left out. The sequenced sample was naive CD8+ T cells sorted from blood. The source of these receptors is a woman aged 30 to 39 in good health.

The rearrangement uses TRBV27 and TRBJ2-5; TRBD2 aligns across 14 bases. Germline CDR1 reads MNHEY; CDR2 reads SMNVEV (reference sequence). CDR3 size: 17 residues. V lost 4 bases, J lost 4 bases, and 8 bases stayed unmatched. The CDR3 loop reads CASSSGLAGDWGETQYF. The DNA of the CDR3 is TGTGCCAGCAGTTCGGGACTAGCGGGAGATTGGGGAGAGACCCAGTACTTC.

V usage is TRBV27 and J usage is TRBJ2-3; D is perhaps TRBD1 or TRBD2 (5 bases each). Trimming shortened V by 4 bases and J by 4 bases, and 15 bases separated the two germline ends. The CDR3 contains 15 residues. Per germline, CDR1 MNHEY and CDR2 SMNVEV (reference sequence). DNA for the CDR3: TGTGCCAGCAGTTCCGGGACGACGGCCCCAGATACGCAGTATTTT. Its protein is CASSSGTTAPDTQYF.

Note on this clone: The same CDR3 arises from other DNA sequences in this sample as well. The chain has TRBV5-6 and TRBJ2-6; D gene ambiguous. Trimming pared 1 base from V and 0 bases from J, leaving 5 bases between. This CDR3 region has 15 residues. Germline CDR1 SGHDT, CDR2 YYEEEE. The CDR3 reads CASSLWGSGANVLTF. In DNA form, the CDR3 reads TGTGCCAGCAGCTTGTGGGGCTCTGGGGCCAACGTCCTGACTTTC.

The CDR3 loop reads CASSLDSAYEQYF. DNA for the CDR3: TGTGCCAGCAGCCTAGATTCCGCCTACGAGCAGTACTTC. The gene calls are TRBV27 and TRBJ2-7, with D uncertain. This CDR3 comprises 13 residues. Germline V gene lookup returns CDR1 MNHEY and CDR2 SMNVEV (reference sequence). The V end lost 6 bases, the J end lost 2 bases, and 11 bases lay between the germline ends.

The rearrangement uses TRBV2 and TRBJ1-5, with D perhaps matching TRBD1 (6 bases). CDR3 size: 15 residues. With 4 bases removed from V and 3 bases from J, the gap between germline ends came to 13 bases. The V gene's germline CDR1 is SNHLY and CDR2 FYNNEI. In nucleotides, the CDR3 is TGTGCCAGCAGTGGGGGGGCGCGTGTCAATCAGCCCCAGCATTTT. Encoded protein: CASSGGARVNQPQHF.

Here the CDR3 DNA reads TGTGCCAGCAGTCCGGAAGGACAGGGAGAGACCCAGTACTTC. This codes for CASSPEGQGETQYF. This chain connects TRBV7-9 to TRBJ2-5; TRBD1 aligns across 8 bases. The V and J ends lost 6 bases and 4 bases, in that order; junction bases with no gene match: 7. CDR3 length equals 14 residues. The germline CDR1 and CDR2 sequences are SEHNR and FQNEAQ (reference sequence).

Regarding this clone: The same CDR3 can be traced to other DNA sequences in this sample. The chain has TRBV2 and TRBJ2-7, with D possibly TRBD1 on 6 matching bases. V shed 3 bases and J shed 3 bases, with 12 bases lying between them. Germline V gene lookup returns CDR1 SNHLY and CDR2 FYNNEI. The CDR3 is 14 amino acids. The CDR3 reads CASSEPGTLYEQYF. The DNA for the CDR3 is TGTGCCAGCAGTGAGCCAGGGACACTCTACGAGCAGTACTTC.

The CDR3 sequence: CASSSGDRTEAFF. The CDR3 coding sequence is TGTGCCAGCAGTTCAGGGGATCGCACTGAAGCTTTCTTT. The chain recombines TRBV6-5 with TRBJ1-1, with D tentatively TRBD1 (6 bases). The ends were cut back, 4 bases at V and 4 bases at J, with 10 bases in the middle. CDR1 is MNHEY and CDR2 is SVGAGI in the germline V gene. The CDR3 spans 13 residues.

The chain joins TRBV5-1 to TRBJ2-7; D not certain. V lost 4 bases to trimming and J lost 1 base, with 15 bases between them. Germline V gives CDR1 SGHRS, CDR2 YFSETQ. This CDR3 region has 15 residues. CDR3 bases: TGCGCCAGCAGCGGAGTGGCGGACGTATCCTACGAGCAGTACTTC. It translates to CASSGVADVSYEQYF.

The chain recombines TRBV7-2 with TRBJ2-2; D might be TRBD2 (5 bases). The CDR3 covers 15 residues. V lost 1 base to trimming and J lost 3 bases, with 9 bases between them. Per the germline V gene, CDR1 is SGHTA and CDR2 is FQGNSA. In DNA, the CDR3 is TGTGCCAGCAGCTTAGATGGACTGTACACCGGGGAGCTGTTTTTT. This gives the protein CASSLDGLYTGELFF.

The rearrangement links TRBV29-1 to TRBJ2-7; tentatively, D is TRBD2 (5 bases). The CDR3 is 15 amino acids. Trimming pared 1 base from V and 0 bases from J, leaving 13 bases between. Germline lookup yields CDR1 SQVTM and CDR2 ANQGSEA. The CDR3 spells CSVEAPGSSSYEQYF. CDR3 in DNA: TGCAGCGTTGAAGCACCGGGGTCTAGCTCCTACGAGCAGTACTTC.

The chain employs TRBV6-5 and TRBJ1-5, with no clear D. Germline loops: CDR1 MNHEY, CDR2 SVGAGI. This CDR3 has 11 amino acids. V lost 6 bases and J 4 bases, leaving 4 bases between the germline ends. DNA of the CDR3: TGTGCCAGCAGGCTAAATCAGCCCCAGCATTTT. Residues: CASRLNQPQHF.

The V gene is TRBV27, the J gene TRBJ1-3; tentative D call: TRBD1 (6 bases). Trimming left V 5 bases short and J 0 bases short, with 14 bases between. The CDR3 is 16 amino acids. The germline V gene encodes CDR1 MNHEY and CDR2 SMNVEV (reference sequence). CDR3 nucleotide sequence: TGTGCCAGCAGTCCCGGCTTACAGGGCTCTGGAAACACCATATATTTT. Its protein product is CASSPGLQGSGNTIYF.

The gene calls are TRBV5-1 and TRBJ2-1; 8 nucleotides agree with TRBD2. J lost 0 bases, V lost 0 bases, and 2 bases had no gene match. Germline assignment: CDR1 SGHRS and CDR2 YFSETQ. CDR3 length equals 16 residues. The CDR3 region is CASSLVAGYSYNEQFF. CDR3 nucleotides: TGCGCCAGCAGCTTGGTAGCGGGATACTCCTACAATGAGCAGTTCTTC.

This clone was detected once. CDR3 bases: TGTGCCAGCGGAGAAGGGGCGAGTGGCAATCAGCCCCAGCATTTT. It translates to CASGEGASGNQPQHF. This chain connects TRBV27 to TRBJ1-5; maybe TRBD1 (5 bases). Trimming pared 8 bases from V and 2 bases from J, leaving 16 bases between. The germline gives CDR1 MNHEY, CDR2 SMNVEV (reference sequence). This CDR3 is built from 15 residues.

This chain links TRBV4-1 with TRBJ1-1, with TRBD1 as a possible D gene (6 bases). The germline CDR1 and CDR2 sequences are MGHRA and YSYEKL. CDR3 length: 16 amino acids. Between the trimmed V and J ends, which lost 4 bases and 1 base, there was a span of 16 bases. CDR3 bases: TGCGCCAGCAGCCTAGTGGGGGGCAGTGGGAACACTGAAGCTTTCTTT. Its translation is CASSLVGGSGNTEAFF.

This rearrangement joins TRBV5-4 to TRBJ2-3; 9 nucleotides line up with TRBD1. J gave up 7 bases and V 2 bases, and 5 bases lay outside the gene matches. This CDR3 has 14 amino acids. Germline V gene data show CDR1 as SGHNT and CDR2 as YYREEE (reference sequence). CDR3 bases: TGTGCCAGCAGCTTCGGGACAGGGCTATATACGCAGTATTTT. Its protein product is CASSFGTGLYTQYF.

CDR3 nucleotide sequence: TGTGCCAGCAGTTTTAGTTATTCCACCTACGAGCAGTACTTC. Translating it yields CASSFSYSTYEQYF. V usage is TRBV28 and J usage is TRBJ2-7, with D hard to call. Trimming took 3 bases from V and 2 from J, leaving 11 bases between them. This CDR3 is built from 14 residues. Germline loops: CDR1 MDHEN, CDR2 SYDVKM. Drawing the rest from reference TRBV28 and TRBJ2-7, the complete variable domain is DVKVTQSSRYLVKRTGEKVFLECVQDMDHENMFWYRQDPGLGLRLIYFSYDVKMKEKGDIPEGYSVSREKKERFSLILESASTNQTSMYLCASSFSYSTYEQYFGPGTRLTVT.

This clone was counted once. The V call is TRBV2, the J call TRBJ2-7; 7 bases match TRBD1. The V segment lost 6 bases and the J segment 6 bases; nucleotides outside the gene matches: 14. The CDR3 totals 15 residues. CDR1 and CDR2 (germline): SNHLY, FYNNEI. The CDR3 spells CASRDTQQGRAEQYF. The CDR3 bases are TGTGCCAGCAGGGACACCCAACAGGGGCGAGCCGAGCAGTACTTC. Drawing the rest from reference TRBV2 and TRBJ2-7, the complete variable domain is EPEVTQTPSHQVTQMGQEVILRCVPISNHLYFYWYRQILGQKVEFLVSFYNNEISEKSEIFDDQFSVERPDGSNFTLKIRSTKLEDSAMYFCASRDTQQGRAEQYFGPGTRLTVT.

This chain links TRBV28 with TRBJ1-5; tentatively, D is TRBD1 (5 bases). Germline CDR1 and CDR2: MDHEN and SYDVKM. V was pared by 3 bases and J by 5 bases, with 14 bases between. The CDR3 is made up of 15 amino acids. The CDR3 sequence: CASSFVFRGDQPQHF. The CDR3 coding sequence is TGTGCCAGCAGTTTTGTTTTCCGGGGGGATCAGCCCCAGCATTTT. Variable domain in full (rest from reference TRBV28 and TRBJ1-5): DVKVTQSSRYLVKRTGEKVFLECVQDMDHENMFWYRQDPGLGLRLIYFSYDVKMKEKGDIPEGYSVSREKKERFSLILESASTNQTSMYLCASSFVFRGDQPQHFGDGTRLSIL.